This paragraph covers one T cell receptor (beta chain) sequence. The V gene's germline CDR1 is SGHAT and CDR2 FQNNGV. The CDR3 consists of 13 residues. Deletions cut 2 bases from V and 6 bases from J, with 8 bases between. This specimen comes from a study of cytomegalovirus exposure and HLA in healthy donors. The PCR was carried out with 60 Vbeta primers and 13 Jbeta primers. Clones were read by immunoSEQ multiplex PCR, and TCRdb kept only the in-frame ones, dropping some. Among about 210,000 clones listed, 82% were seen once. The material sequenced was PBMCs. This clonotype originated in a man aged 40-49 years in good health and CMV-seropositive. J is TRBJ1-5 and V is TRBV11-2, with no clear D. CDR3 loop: CASSLSGVQPQHF. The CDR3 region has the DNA TGTGCCAGCAGCTTATCCGGGGTTCAGCCCCAGCATTTT.